The present T cell receptor (beta chain) was sequenced within a study of blood T cell repertoires in COVID-19. For the study at large: Whether acute or convalescent, the COVID-19 samples came from the United States, Italy and Spain.

The germline V and J ends were trimmed by 2 bases and 10 bases, with 11 bases remaining between them. Germline loops: CDR1 MDHEN, CDR2 SYDVKM. The CDR3 has 12 amino acids. Data came from immunoSEQ multiplex PCR; TCRdb stores just in-frame clones and leaves some out. The sample shows around 120,000 clones, roughly 83% of them seen only once. The receptor was derived from a woman aged 80 or older with acute or convalescent COVID-19. Input material: peripheral blood. The chain links TRBV28 to TRBJ1-2, with D perhaps TRBD1 (5 bases). CDR3 bases: TGTGCCAGCAGTTTAGGGGGGGTTGACTACACCTTC. The encoded protein is CASSLGGVDYTF.